This is a list of T cell receptor beta chains from one sample in a study of cytomegalovirus exposure and HLA in healthy donors. The method was immunoSEQ multiplex PCR; TCRdb's version includes in-frame clones alone and lacks a portion of them. The sample includes tens of thousands of clones, about 75% of them seen just once. The source material was PBMCs. The origin of the receptors is a man aged 18 to 35 in good health and CMV-seronegative. CDR3s include the opening cysteine and the closing phenylalanine or tryptophan. The D gene is left open where the match is weak. Not every row has a clone size; where given, it reads once, few, many or a size class.

v_gene: TRBV5-5; j_gene: TRBJ1-4; d_gene: NA; abundance: few; CDR3nt: TGTGCCAGCAGCTCCCCCACATCTAATGAAAAACTGTTTTTT; CDR3aa: CASSSPTSNEKLFF
v_gene: TRBV7-9; j_gene: TRBJ1-1; d_gene: NA; abundance: NA; CDR3nt: TGTGCCAGCAGCTTTGGGACACATGAAGCTTTCTTT; CDR3aa: CASSFGTHEAFF
v_gene: TRBV4-2; j_gene: TRBJ2-3; d_gene: TRBD2; abundance: NA; CDR3nt: TGTGCCAGCAGCCAAGAAGGGGGACTAGCCGGCGATACGCAGTATTTT; CDR3aa: CASSQEGGLAGDTQYF
v_gene: TRBV10-1; j_gene: TRBJ2-2; d_gene: NA; abundance: NA; CDR3nt: TGCGCCAGCAGCGATCAACAGAGCACCGGGGAGCTGTTTTTT; CDR3aa: CASSDQQSTGELFF
v_gene: TRBV5-1; j_gene: TRBJ2-5; d_gene: TRBD2; abundance: NA; CDR3nt: TGCGCCAGCAGCTTGGTAGCGGGGGTGGAGACCCAGTACTTC; CDR3aa: CASSLVAGVETQYF
v_gene: TRBV10-3; j_gene: TRBJ1-3; d_gene: NA; abundance: NA; CDR3nt: TGTGCCATCAGGTCGACAGGTGGTGGAAACACCATATATTTT; CDR3aa: CAIRSTGGGNTIYF
v_gene: TRBV2; j_gene: TRBJ1-1; d_gene: TRBD1; abundance: few; CDR3nt: TGTGCCAGCAGTGACTCACAGGGGGGCTACACTGAAGCTTTCTTT; CDR3aa: CASSDSQGGYTEAFF
v_gene: TRBV11-3; j_gene: TRBJ2-1; d_gene: TRBD2; abundance: NA; CDR3nt: TGTGCCAGCAGCTTATCCCCACTAGCGGGGTCCAATGAGCAGTTCTTC; CDR3aa: CASSLSPLAGSNEQFF
v_gene: TRBV10-3; j_gene: TRBJ2-5; d_gene: NA; abundance: NA; CDR3nt: TGTGCCATCAGTGAGGTGGATCGGACAGCCCAAGAGACCCAGTACTTC; CDR3aa: CAISEVDRTAQETQYF
v_gene: TRBV7-3; j_gene: TRBJ2-1; d_gene: NA; abundance: NA; CDR3nt: TGTGCCAGCAGCCGAAGGCAACAGGTTTACAATGAGCAGTTCTTC; CDR3aa: CASSRRQQVYNEQFF
v_gene: TRBV9; j_gene: TRBJ1-2; d_gene: NA; abundance: NA; CDR3nt: TGTGCCAGCAGCGTGGTCTCGGGGTATGGCTACACCTTC; CDR3aa: CASSVVSGYGYTF
v_gene: TRBV11-2; j_gene: TRBJ2-7; d_gene: TRBD2; abundance: NA; CDR3nt: TGTGCCAGCAGCTTTAGCGGGGGGGCGGGTGGACGTCAAGAGCAGTACTTC; CDR3aa: CASSFSGGAGGRQEQYF
v_gene: TRBV5-1; j_gene: TRBJ2-6; d_gene: TRBD1; abundance: NA; CDR3nt: TGCGCCAGCAGCTGGACAGGGATTGGGGCCAACGTCCTGACTTTC; CDR3aa: CASSWTGIGANVLTF
v_gene: TRBV19; j_gene: TRBJ2-1; d_gene: TRBD1; abundance: NA; CDR3nt: TGTGCCAGTAGTGGACAGGGAGGCAATGAGCAGTTCTTC; CDR3aa: CASSGQGGNEQFF
v_gene: TRBV7-2; j_gene: TRBJ1-1; d_gene: NA; abundance: NA; CDR3nt: TGTGCCAGCAGCTTTGGCTTCCGCACTGAAGCTTTCTTT; CDR3aa: CASSFGFRTEAFF
v_gene: TRBV27; j_gene: TRBJ2-2; d_gene: NA; abundance: NA; CDR3nt: TGTGCCAGCAGTCCATGGGGGGGCGGGAACACCGGGGAGCTGTTTTTT; CDR3aa: CASSPWGGGNTGELFF
v_gene: TRBV28; j_gene: TRBJ2-7; d_gene: NA; abundance: once; CDR3nt: TGTGCCAGCAGTTTAGGCGGCTACGAGCAGTACTTC; CDR3aa: CASSLGGYEQYF
v_gene: TRBV5-4; j_gene: TRBJ2-5; d_gene: NA; abundance: NA; CDR3nt: TGTGCCAGCAGCTTGGCCAGGACTCCTCAAGAGACCCAGTACTTC; CDR3aa: CASSLARTPQETQYF
v_gene: TRBV6-6; j_gene: TRBJ1-1; d_gene: TRBD1; abundance: NA; CDR3nt: TGTGCCAGCAGTCAGAGACAGGGTGAAGCTTTCTTT; CDR3aa: CASSQRQGEAFF
v_gene: TRBV2; j_gene: TRBJ2-7; d_gene: NA; abundance: once; CDR3nt: TGTGCCAGCAGTCAAGGAAGGGGATCCTACGAGCAGTACTTC; CDR3aa: CASSQGRGSYEQYF
v_gene: TRBV7-2; j_gene: TRBJ1-2; d_gene: NA; abundance: few; CDR3nt: TGTGCCAGCAGCCCAGAACCTTGGAGTGGCTACACCTTC; CDR3aa: CASSPEPWSGYTF
v_gene: TRBV4-1; j_gene: TRBJ1-2; d_gene: NA; abundance: few; CDR3nt: TGCGCCAGCAGCCACGCTGGACAGACTGCTAACTATGGCTACACCTTC; CDR3aa: CASSHAGQTANYGYTF
v_gene: TRBV5-1; j_gene: TRBJ2-7; d_gene: TRBD1; abundance: NA; CDR3nt: TGCGCCAGCAGCTCCCGACAGGGCGGCGAGCAGTACTTC; CDR3aa: CASSSRQGGEQYF
v_gene: TRBV28; j_gene: TRBJ1-4; d_gene: NA; abundance: few; CDR3nt: TGTGCCAGCAGTCAATACACGGGAATAACCCGAATACTCTTT; CDR3aa: CASSQYTGITRILF
v_gene: TRBV6-5; j_gene: TRBJ2-7; d_gene: TRBD2; abundance: NA; CDR3nt: TGTGCCAGCAGTCGGGGGGGTAGCCGTCGCTACGAGCAGTACTTC; CDR3aa: CASSRGGSRRYEQYF
v_gene: TRBV19; j_gene: TRBJ2-5; d_gene: TRBD1; abundance: once; CDR3nt: TGTGCCAGTAGTTACCCCGGGACAGGGGGCATGGTGACCCAGTACTTC; CDR3aa: CASSYPGTGGMVTQYF
v_gene: TRBV19; j_gene: TRBJ1-1; d_gene: TRBD1; abundance: NA; CDR3nt: TGTGCCAGTAGGTGGGGACAGGGGAACACTGAAGCTTTCTTT; CDR3aa: CASRWGQGNTEAFF
v_gene: TRBV5-4; j_gene: TRBJ2-5; d_gene: TRBD2; abundance: once; CDR3nt: TGTGCCAGCAGCGCAACTAGCGGGGGGCAAGAGACCCAGTACTTC; CDR3aa: CASSATSGGQETQYF
v_gene: TRBV7-9; j_gene: TRBJ1-2; d_gene: NA; abundance: NA; CDR3nt: TGTGCCAGCAGCTTGGCCTTCCCAGAAAACTATGGCTACACCTTC; CDR3aa: CASSLAFPENYGYTF
v_gene: TRBV9; j_gene: TRBJ2-3; d_gene: TRBD2; abundance: NA; CDR3nt: TGTGCCAGCAGCGTGGGGACTAGCGGTCGCACAGATACGCAGTATTTT; CDR3aa: CASSVGTSGRTDTQYF
v_gene: TRBV7-2; j_gene: TRBJ2-1; d_gene: TRBD2; abundance: once; CDR3nt: TGTGCCAGCAGCCGGGGACTAGCGGGGGGGCACAATGAGCAGTTCTTC; CDR3aa: CASSRGLAGGHNEQFF
v_gene: TRBV18; j_gene: TRBJ1-2; d_gene: NA; abundance: NA; CDR3nt: TGTGCCAGCTCACCGGGCGACAATGGTGGCTACACCTTC; CDR3aa: CASSPGDNGGYTF
v_gene: TRBV19; j_gene: TRBJ2-2; d_gene: NA; abundance: NA; CDR3nt: TGTGCCAGTAGTTCGGGATTTCGGAGCACCGGGGAGCTGTTTTTT; CDR3aa: CASSSGFRSTGELFF
v_gene: TRBV5-1; j_gene: TRBJ1-1; d_gene: TRBD1; abundance: few; CDR3nt: TGCGCCAGCAGCTGGAACAGGGGTAACACTGAAGCTTTCTTT; CDR3aa: CASSWNRGNTEAFF
v_gene: TRBV2; j_gene: TRBJ2-3; d_gene: TRBD1; abundance: NA; CDR3nt: TGTGCCAGCAGGACGGACAGGGGAAGCACAGATACGCAGTATTTT; CDR3aa: CASRTDRGSTDTQYF
v_gene: TRBV5-1; j_gene: TRBJ2-6; d_gene: NA; abundance: NA; CDR3nt: TGCGCCAGCAGCTTGACGGTCTCTGGGGCCAACGTCCTGACTTTC; CDR3aa: CASSLTVSGANVLTF
v_gene: TRBV6-1; j_gene: TRBJ2-3; d_gene: NA; abundance: few; CDR3nt: TGTGCCAGCACTAACTCCAAAAACACAGATACGCAGTATTTT; CDR3aa: CASTNSKNTDTQYF
v_gene: TRBV2; j_gene: TRBJ1-2; d_gene: TRBD1; abundance: NA; CDR3nt: TGTGCCAGCAGGGGCAGGGGGCTAGGCGGCTACACCTTC; CDR3aa: CASRGRGLGGYTF
v_gene: TRBV5-4; j_gene: TRBJ2-5; d_gene: NA; abundance: once; CDR3nt: TGTGCCAGCAGCTTGAAGATCGGGGACCAAGAGACCCAGTACTTC; CDR3aa: CASSLKIGDQETQYF
v_gene: TRBV11-2; j_gene: TRBJ2-6; d_gene: TRBD1; abundance: NA; CDR3nt: TGTGCCAGCAGCTTATTCGAGGGGGCGCGCGGGGCCAACGTCCTGACTTTC; CDR3aa: CASSLFEGARGANVLTF
v_gene: TRBV5-1; j_gene: TRBJ2-1; d_gene: NA; abundance: NA; CDR3nt: TGCGCCAGCAGCTTTGGACTTCCCTACAATGAGCAGTTCTTC; CDR3aa: CASSFGLPYNEQFF
v_gene: TRBV19; j_gene: TRBJ1-5; d_gene: NA; abundance: NA; CDR3nt: TGTGCCAGTAGTGCAACAGGGCATGGGAGCAATCAGCCCCAGCATTTT; CDR3aa: CASSATGHGSNQPQHF
v_gene: TRBV7-2; j_gene: TRBJ1-2; d_gene: NA; abundance: few; CDR3nt: TGTGCCAGCAGCTTAGTCTTAATCTCTGGCTACACCTTC; CDR3aa: CASSLVLISGYTF
v_gene: TRBV2; j_gene: TRBJ1-3; d_gene: NA; abundance: once; CDR3nt: TGTGCCAGCAATCCTTTAGACACCGACTCTGGAAACACCATATATTTT; CDR3aa: CASNPLDTDSGNTIYF
v_gene: TRBV30; j_gene: TRBJ2-5; d_gene: NA; abundance: NA; CDR3nt: TGTGCCTGGGGCCTAAGAGGAGGACAAGAGACCCAGTACTTC; CDR3aa: CAWGLRGGQETQYF
v_gene: TRBV5-1; j_gene: TRBJ2-1; d_gene: TRBD2; abundance: NA; CDR3nt: TGCGCCAGCAGCTTCGGGGGCATAGCGGGGAATGAGCAGTTCTTC; CDR3aa: CASSFGGIAGNEQFF
v_gene: TRBV7-6; j_gene: TRBJ1-2; d_gene: NA; abundance: NA; CDR3nt: TGTGCCTCCCAGGTCATGCAGGGTTCCGGTGGCTACACCTTC; CDR3aa: CASQVMQGSGGYTF
v_gene: TRBV15; j_gene: TRBJ2-5; d_gene: TRBD1; abundance: NA; CDR3nt: TGTGCCACCAGCAGAGATCCTCCAGGGGGCTTGGGAGAGACCCAGTACTTC; CDR3aa: CATSRDPPGGLGETQYF
v_gene: TRBV28; j_gene: TRBJ2-2; d_gene: NA; abundance: NA; CDR3nt: TGTGCCAGCCTAGAGTCCAGGGGGGACACCGGGGAGCTGTTTTTT; CDR3aa: CASLESRGDTGELFF
v_gene: TRBV7-2; j_gene: TRBJ1-5; d_gene: NA; abundance: few; CDR3nt: TGTGCCAGCAGCGTGGGGGGACTCAATCAGCCCCAGCATTTT; CDR3aa: CASSVGGLNQPQHF
v_gene: TRBV7-9; j_gene: TRBJ2-2; d_gene: TRBD2; abundance: NA; CDR3nt: TGTGCCAGCAGCTTGGCTAGCGGGGGGGCCGCCGGGGAGCTGTTTTTT; CDR3aa: CASSLASGGAAGELFF
v_gene: TRBV7-6; j_gene: TRBJ2-7; d_gene: NA; abundance: NA; CDR3nt: TGTGCCAGCAGCTTAATTTCAAGGACAGACAGCTCCTACGAGCAGTACTTC; CDR3aa: CASSLISRTDSSYEQYF
v_gene: TRBV7-3; j_gene: TRBJ2-3; d_gene: NA; abundance: few; CDR3nt: TGTGCCAGCAGCAAAGGGGATAGGGTAGATACGCAGTATTTT; CDR3aa: CASSKGDRVDTQYF